This T cell receptor (beta chain) was identified during a study of regulatory T cells in long-lasting Graves disease. General study points: Repertoires from persistent disease leaned toward TRBV28, TRBJ1-2 and TRBJ2-5.

To make TCR beta libraries, researchers used iRepertoire HTBI primers and Arm-PCR of CDR3 regions. In the study's own analysis: Analysis of the samples identified about 62 TRBV and 13 to 15 TRBJ segments. A single record per CDR3 protein comes from TCRdb applying MiXCR to the multiplex PCR reads. These V and J calls rely on TCRdb rather than the paper's analysis. The sample consists of over 500,000 distinct CDR3 sequences, around 15% of them appearing once. Germline CDR1 and CDR2: SGDLS and YYNGEE. Trimming took off 0 bases at V and 4 bases at J, with 10 bases between the two ends. This CDR3 is built from 14 residues. The time point here: newly diagnosed GD, antithyroid drugs for less than 3 months. Isolated PBMC RNA provided the starting material for the TCR library. To note about this clonotype: What it recognizes is unknown.

A further study also used this sample, focusing on T cells in Graves' hyperthyroidism and ophthalmopathy. That paper adds: Patients counted as stable if ophthalmopathy did not develop within 18 months. Uncontrolled infection, other autoimmune disease, pregnancy or lactation barred patients from enrollment.

Sequencing was performed on peripheral blood mononuclear cells (PBMCs), taken at new diagnosis, from a patient treated with antithyroid drugs. J is TRBJ2-5 and V is TRBV9; no firm D call. This TCR derives from a man in his late teens or twenties with Graves disease. The CDR3: CASSVAPLGETQYF. CDR3 coding DNA: TGTGCCAGCAGCGTAGCCCCCCTTGGAGAGACCCAGTACTTC.